This record concerns one TCR beta chain sequence. This specimen comes from a study of blood T cell repertoires in COVID-19. Donors were grouped by their self-reported clinical history. TCRdb's copy holds only in-frame clones and misses some; the assay was immunoSEQ multiplex PCR. Of under 350,000 clones in the sample, about 86% were seen once. Germline V CDR1 and CDR2: SGHDT, YYEEEE. The CDR3 is 13 residues long. V was cut by 3 bases and J by 3 bases, with 7 bases left in between. The chain uses TRBV5-6 and TRBJ1-3, with a possible D match to TRBD1 (6 bases). Input material: PBMCs or T cells enriched from blood (not recorded which). The receptor was derived from a woman between 35 and 50 years old with acute COVID-19. This CDR3 reads CASSSRGGNTIYF. CDR3 in DNA: TGTGCCAGCAGCTCCAGGGGTGGAAACACCATATATTTT.